These 10 T cell receptor beta chains were sequenced from one sample in a study of OX40 agonist ivuxolimab in advanced cancers. TCRdb's table, derived via immunoSEQ multiplex PCR, lists solely in-frame clones and lacks some. The sample carries about 77,000 clones, roughly 93% recorded once. The source material was CD4+ or CD8+ T cells sorted from blood, sampled in a trial of the OX40 agonist ivuxolimab. The receptors were sampled from an adult with an advanced solid tumor such as melanoma, head and neck, liver or kidney cancer.

The chain recombines TRBV30 with TRBJ2-3; D may be TRBD1 or TRBD2 (6 bases each). The germline V and J ends were trimmed by 2 bases and 5 bases, with 14 bases remaining between them. Germline assignment: CDR1 GTSNPN and CDR2 SVGIG (reference sequence). The CDR3 runs 14 residues. The CDR3 region is CAWSPRGREDTQYF. The CDR3 DNA is TGTGCCTGGAGTCCCCGGGGGCGGGAAGATACGCAGTATTTT.

The gene calls are TRBV28 and TRBJ1-6, with TRBD1 matching over 7 bases. Germline V lookup: CDR1 MDHEN, CDR2 SYDVKM. V shed 6 bases and J 0 bases; nucleotides not matched to a gene: 17. This CDR3 contains 20 residues. Here the CDR3 DNA reads TGTGCCAGCAGAGCTCGACAGGGCGGTGCAAGAGGCTCCTATAATTCACCCCTCCACTTT. Translated, it gives CASRARQGGARGSYNSPLHF. The full variable domain, in which reference TRBV28 and TRBJ1-6 provide the parts outside the CDR3, is DVKVTQSSRYLVKRTGEKVFLECVQDMDHENMFWYRQDPGLGLRLIYFSYDVKMKEKGDIPEGYSVSREKKERFSLILESASTNQTSMYLCASRARQGGARGSYNSPLHFGNGTRLTVT.

This chain links TRBV7-9 with TRBJ2-5; D is possibly TRBD1 (5 bases). This CDR3 has 15 amino acids. Trimming shortened V by 1 base and J by 1 base, and 10 bases separated the two germline ends. From germline, CDR1 is SEHNR and CDR2 FQNEAQ (reference sequence). CDR3 sequence (DNA): TGTGCCAGCAGCTTAGTGCAGGGCCCCCAAGAGACCCAGTACTTC. This sequence encodes CASSLVQGPQETQYF.

The rearrangement links TRBV5-4 to TRBJ2-5, with TRBD1 identical over 7 bases. With 4 bases clipped from V and 2 bases from J, the junction kept 8 bases outside the gene matches. Germline values: CDR1 SGHNT, CDR2 YYREEE (reference sequence). The CDR3 runs to 15 residues. This CDR3 reads CASSPNRGQQETQYF. The CDR3 DNA reads TGTGCCAGCAGCCCCAATAGGGGACAGCAAGAGACCCAGTACTTC.

This rearrangement joins TRBV4-1 to TRBJ2-1; TRBD2 agrees at 9 bases. Germline V gene sequence: CDR1 MGHRA, CDR2 YSYEKL. The J segment lost 0 bases and the V segment lost 1 base, leaving 13 bases of the junction unmatched. This CDR3 is built from 20 residues. CDR3 bases: TGCGCCAGCAGCCAAGTCCCTACACGGCTAGCGGGACGCTCCTACAATGAGCAGTTCTTC. It translates to CASSQVPTRLAGRSYNEQFF.

The chain has TRBV11-2 and TRBJ1-2; 9 nucleotides align to TRBD1. The CDR3 spans 14 residues. CDR1 is SGHAT and CDR2 is FQNNGV in the germline V gene. V was pared by 6 bases and J by 4 bases, with 6 bases of the junction left unmatched. The chain's CDR3 is CASRPTGGVYGYTF. CDR3 nucleotides: TGTGCCAGCAGACCGACAGGGGGGGTCTATGGCTACACCTTC. The whole variable domain, remainder taken from reference TRBV11-2 and TRBJ1-2, is EAGVAQSPRYKIIEKRQSVAFWCNPISGHATLYWYQQILGQGPKLLIQFQNNGVVDDSQLPKDRFSAERLKGVDSTLKIQPAKLEDSAVYLCASRPTGGVYGYTFGSGTRLTVV.

This chain links TRBV29-1 with TRBJ2-2; 13 nucleotides align to TRBD2. Germline lookup yields CDR1 SQVTM and CDR2 ANQGSEA. This CDR3 is built from 18 residues. The J segment lost 2 bases and the V segment lost 5 bases, leaving 11 bases of the junction unmatched. CDR3 residues: CSVMTSGRFFGNTGELFF. As DNA, the CDR3 is TGCAGCGTTATGACTAGCGGGAGGTTTTTCGGAAACACCGGGGAGCTGTTTTTT.

The genes are TRBV7-6 and TRBJ2-7; possible D gene TRBD1, 6 bases. Trimming stripped 0 bases from V and 3 bases from J, with 9 bases between. Germline lookup yields CDR1 SGHVS and CDR2 FNYEAQ. This CDR3 has 14 amino acids. CDR3 bases: TGTGCCAGCAGCTTAGCAAGAGGGGGCTACGAGCAGTACTTC. Its protein product is CASSLARGGYEQYF.

The chain recombines TRBV28 with TRBJ2-1; D may be TRBD2 (5 bases). From germline, CDR1 is MDHEN and CDR2 SYDVKM. V was clipped by 6 bases and J by 9 bases, with 15 bases between them. The length of the CDR3 is 13 residues. The CDR3 loop is CASRPTSYGEQFF. For the CDR3, the DNA is TGTGCCAGCAGGCCAACTAGTTATGGTGAGCAGTTCTTC.

V usage is TRBV5-6 and J usage is TRBJ1-3; 10 bases fit TRBD1. Germline loops: CDR1 SGHDT, CDR2 YYEEEE. After removal of 4 bases from V and 4 bases from J, the junction contained 5 bases not matched to a gene. The CDR3 consists of 15 residues. CDR3 in amino acids: CASSTTGGRGNTIYF. The DNA for the CDR3 is TGTGCCAGCAGCACGACAGGGGGCAGAGGAAACACCATATATTTT. The whole variable domain, remainder taken from reference TRBV5-6 and TRBJ1-3, is DAGVTQSPTHLIKTRGQQVTLRCSPKSGHDTVSWYQQALGQGPQFIFQYYEEEERQRGNFPDRFSGHQFPNYSSELNVNALLLGDSALYLCASSTTGGRGNTIYFGEGSWLTVV.